This T cell receptor (beta chain) is from a study of blood T cell repertoires in COVID-19. Across the study: Collection of acute and convalescent COVID-19 samples took place in the United States, Italy and Spain. From T cells, B-cell-depleted T cells, or PBMCs came the material, which was cDNA or gDNA.

The assay was immunoSEQ multiplex PCR, and TCRdb's table has in-frame clones only and misses some. The data contain around 100,000 clones, 75% to 90% of them seen just once; the ten biggest clones take up roughly 13%. V lost 1 base to trimming and J lost 3 bases, with 13 bases between them. CDR3 length: 15 residues. The germline V gene has CDR1 KGHSH and CDR2 LQKENI. The sequencing input was peripheral blood. The rearrangement links TRBV18 to TRBJ2-7; D is undetermined. This receptor was identified in a human donor in a cohort sampled during active or convalescent COVID-19. This chain's CDR3 is CASSPLLGRDYEQYF. The CDR3 DNA sequence: TGTGCCAGCTCACCACTTTTGGGCAGAGACTACGAGCAGTACTTC.